This TCR beta chain originates from a study of blood T cell repertoires in COVID-19. About the research overall: COVID-19 samples, acute and convalescent, were from the United States, Italy and Spain. PBMCs, B-cell-depleted T cells, or T cells provided the cDNA or gDNA that made up the material.

Repertoires were generated with immunoSEQ multiplex PCR, while TCRdb's copy carries only in-frame clones and drops some. The sample lists some 140,000 clones; approximately 80% were seen once. Germline CDR1 KGHSH, CDR2 LQKENI. Trimming stripped 2 bases from V and 0 bases from J, with 23 bases between. The CDR3 has 20 residues. This clone has only one observation. Sequences were obtained from peripheral blood. The clonotype originates from a woman aged 55 to 70 with acute or convalescent COVID-19. The chain has TRBV18 and TRBJ1-3; D not resolved. CDR3 region: CASSPLDVYRPGSSGNTIYF. The CDR3 DNA follows: TGTGCCAGCTCACCATTGGATGTATACCGCCCCGGGAGCTCTGGAAACACCATATATTTT.